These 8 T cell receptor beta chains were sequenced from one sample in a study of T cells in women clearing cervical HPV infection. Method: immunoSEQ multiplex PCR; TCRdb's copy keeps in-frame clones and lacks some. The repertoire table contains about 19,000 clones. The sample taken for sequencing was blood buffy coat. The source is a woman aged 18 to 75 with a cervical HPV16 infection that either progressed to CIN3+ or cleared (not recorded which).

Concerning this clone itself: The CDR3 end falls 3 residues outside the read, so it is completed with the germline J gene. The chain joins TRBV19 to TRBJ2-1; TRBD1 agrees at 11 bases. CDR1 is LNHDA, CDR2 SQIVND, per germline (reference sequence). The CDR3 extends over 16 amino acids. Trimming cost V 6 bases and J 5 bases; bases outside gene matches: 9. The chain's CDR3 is CASRDRGLGGHNEQFF. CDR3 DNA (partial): TGTGCCAGTAGGGACAGGGGGCTAGGGGGCCACAATGAG.

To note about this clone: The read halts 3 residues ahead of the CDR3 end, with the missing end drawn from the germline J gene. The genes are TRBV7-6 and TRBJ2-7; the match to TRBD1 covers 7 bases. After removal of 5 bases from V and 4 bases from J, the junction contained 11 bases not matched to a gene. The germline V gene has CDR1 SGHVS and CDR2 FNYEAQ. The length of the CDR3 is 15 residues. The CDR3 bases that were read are TGTGCCAGCAGCCCCTCGACAGGGACGAGTTACGAG. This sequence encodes CASSPSTGTSYE. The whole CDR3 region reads CASSPSTGTSYEQYF.

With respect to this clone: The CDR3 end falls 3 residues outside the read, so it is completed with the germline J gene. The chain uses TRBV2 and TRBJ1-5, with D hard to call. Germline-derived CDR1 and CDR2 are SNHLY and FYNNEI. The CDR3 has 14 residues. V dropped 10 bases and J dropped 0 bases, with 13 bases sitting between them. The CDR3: CAIRGQNSNQPQHF. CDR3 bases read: TGTGCCATCCGAGGGCAGAATAGCAATCAGCCC. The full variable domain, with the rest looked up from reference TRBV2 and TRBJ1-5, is EPEVTQTPSHQVTQMGQEVILRCVPISNHLYFYWYRQILGQKVEFLVSFYNNEISEKSEIFDDQFSVERPDGSNFTLKIRSTKLEDSAMYFCAIRGQNSNQPQHFGDGTRLSIL.

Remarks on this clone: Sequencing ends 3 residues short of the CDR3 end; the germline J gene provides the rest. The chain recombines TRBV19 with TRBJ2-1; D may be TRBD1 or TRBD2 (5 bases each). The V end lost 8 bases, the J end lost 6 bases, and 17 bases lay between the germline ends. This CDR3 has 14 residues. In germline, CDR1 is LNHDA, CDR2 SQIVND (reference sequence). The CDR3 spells CASPPTAGGNEQFF. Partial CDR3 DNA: TGTGCCAGTCCCCCGACAGCCGGAGGCAATGAG.

The CDR3 bases that were read are TGTGCCAGCAGTTACCTTACTTTAGACAATGAG. Translating it yields CASSYLTLDNE. The whole CDR3 reads CASSYLTLDNEQFF. This sequence joins TRBV6-2 or TRBV6-3 and TRBJ2-1; D remains ambiguous. The read falls 3 residues short of the CDR3 end, and the missing part is taken from the germline J gene. V was trimmed by 2 bases and J by 5 bases, leaving 10 bases between them. The CDR3 loop spans 14 amino acids. Germline-derived CDR1 and CDR2 are MNHEY and SVGEGT.

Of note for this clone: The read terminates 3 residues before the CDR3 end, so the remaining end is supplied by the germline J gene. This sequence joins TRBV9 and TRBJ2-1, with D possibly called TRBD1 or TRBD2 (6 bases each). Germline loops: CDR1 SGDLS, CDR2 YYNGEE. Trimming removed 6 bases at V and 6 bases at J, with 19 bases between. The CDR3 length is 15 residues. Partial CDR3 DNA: TGTGCCAGCACCTCGGAGGGGGTTCTCTTCAATGAG. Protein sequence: CASTSEGVLFNE. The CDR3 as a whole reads CASTSEGVLFNEQFF. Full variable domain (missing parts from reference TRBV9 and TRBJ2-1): DSGVTQTPKHLITATGQRVTLRCSPRSGDLSVYWYQQSLDQGLQFLIQYYNGEERAKGNILERFSAQQFPDLHSELNLSSLELGDSALYFCASTSEGVLFNEQFFGPGTRLTVL.

CDR3 bases read: TGCGCCAGCAGCCAAACAGGTAACGACAGAGAGACC. Translating gives CASSQTGNDRET. The whole CDR3 sequence is CASSQTGNDRETQYF. This chain uses TRBV5-1 with TRBJ2-5; possibly TRBD1 for D (5 bases). The read finishes 3 residues shy of the CDR3 end, and the germline J gene is used to complete it. Trimming shortened V by 4 bases and J by 4 bases, and 17 bases separated the two germline ends. CDR3 length: 15 residues. The germline V gene has CDR1 SGHRS and CDR2 YFSETQ. Supplemented by reference TRBV5-1 and TRBJ2-5, the full variable domain reads KAGVTQTPRYLIKTRGQQVTLSCSPISGHRSVSWYQQTPGQGLQFLFEYFSETQRNKGNFPGRFSGRQFSNSRSEMNVSTLELGDSALYLCASSQTGNDRETQYFGPGTRLLVL.

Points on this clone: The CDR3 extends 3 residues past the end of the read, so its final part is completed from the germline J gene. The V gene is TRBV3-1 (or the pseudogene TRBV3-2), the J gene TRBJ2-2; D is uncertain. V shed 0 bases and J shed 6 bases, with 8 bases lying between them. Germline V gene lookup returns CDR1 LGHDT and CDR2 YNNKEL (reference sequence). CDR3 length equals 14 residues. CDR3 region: CASSQDLGPGELFF. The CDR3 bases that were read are TGTGCCAGCAGCCAAGATCTGGGCCCCGGGGAG.